This T cell receptor (beta chain) was sequenced during a study of shared clonotypes between healthy human individuals. About the study: The people who gave samples were two women and a few men aged 18 to 49. Each donor's CD8 memory used one plate, CD8 naive two, each CD4 subset three.

Method: immunoSEQ multiplex PCR; TCRdb's copy keeps in-frame clones and lacks some. The table includes millions of clones, 85% to 95% detected once. This CDR3 contains 17 residues. CDR1 MRHNA and CDR2 SNTAGT come from the germline V gene. After removal of 2 bases from V and 0 bases from J, the junction contained 9 bases not matched to a gene. On this clone: Its antigen is still unknown.

The donor cohort consisted entirely of Caucasian adults residing in Nashville, Tennessee. Findings and limits, study-wide: Blood was the only sampled material, and tissue repertoires likely differ.

This chain joins TRBV6-4 and TRBJ2-7, with 8 bases aligning to TRBD1. The TCR comes from a man between 18 and 35 years old in good health. Sequenced input: naive CD4+ T cells sorted from blood. The subset was: CD45RA+ positively selected. The CDR3 loop is CASSDRVRTGLSYEQYF. The CDR3 DNA sequence: TGTGCCAGCAGTGACCGGGTCAGGACAGGGCTCTCCTACGAGCAGTACTTC.